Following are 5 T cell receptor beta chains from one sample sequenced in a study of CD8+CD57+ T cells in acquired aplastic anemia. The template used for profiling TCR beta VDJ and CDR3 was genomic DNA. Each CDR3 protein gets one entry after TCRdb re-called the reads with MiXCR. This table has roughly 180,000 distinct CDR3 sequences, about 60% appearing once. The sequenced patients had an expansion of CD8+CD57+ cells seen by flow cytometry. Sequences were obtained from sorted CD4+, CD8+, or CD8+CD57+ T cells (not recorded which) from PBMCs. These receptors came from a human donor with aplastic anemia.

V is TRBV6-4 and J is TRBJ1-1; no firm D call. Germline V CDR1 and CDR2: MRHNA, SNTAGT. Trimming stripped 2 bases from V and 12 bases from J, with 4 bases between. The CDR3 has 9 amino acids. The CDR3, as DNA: TGTGCCAGCAGTGACGAGACTTTCTTT. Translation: CASSDETFF.

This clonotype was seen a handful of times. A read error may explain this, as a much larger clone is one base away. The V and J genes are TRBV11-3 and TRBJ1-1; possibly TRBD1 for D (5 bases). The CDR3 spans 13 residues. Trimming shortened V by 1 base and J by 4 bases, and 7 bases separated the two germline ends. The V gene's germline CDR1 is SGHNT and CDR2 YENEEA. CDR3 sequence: CASSLGTSTEAFF. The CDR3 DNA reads TGTGCCAGCAGCTTAGGGACAAGCACTGAAGCTTTCTTT.

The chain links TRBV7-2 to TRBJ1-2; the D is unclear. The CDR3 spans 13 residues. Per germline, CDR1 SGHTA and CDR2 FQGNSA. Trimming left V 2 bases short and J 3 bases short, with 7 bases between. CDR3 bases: TGTGCCAGCAGCTTACGACGGCACTATGGCTACACCTTC. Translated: CASSLRRHYGYTF. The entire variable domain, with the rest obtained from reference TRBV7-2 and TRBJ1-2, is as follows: GAGVSQSPSNKVTEKGKDVELRCDPISGHTALYWYRQSLGQGLEFLIYFQGNSAPDKSGLPSDRFSAERTGGSVSTLTIQRTQQEDSAVYLCASSLRRHYGYTFGSGTRLTVV.

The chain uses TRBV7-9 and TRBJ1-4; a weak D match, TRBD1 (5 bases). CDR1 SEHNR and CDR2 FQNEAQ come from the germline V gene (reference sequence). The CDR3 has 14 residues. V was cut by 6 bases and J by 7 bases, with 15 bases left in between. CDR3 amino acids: CASSLSGFGEKLFF. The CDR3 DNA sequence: TGTGCCAGCAGTTTATCAGGGTTCGGTGAAAAACTGTTTTTT.

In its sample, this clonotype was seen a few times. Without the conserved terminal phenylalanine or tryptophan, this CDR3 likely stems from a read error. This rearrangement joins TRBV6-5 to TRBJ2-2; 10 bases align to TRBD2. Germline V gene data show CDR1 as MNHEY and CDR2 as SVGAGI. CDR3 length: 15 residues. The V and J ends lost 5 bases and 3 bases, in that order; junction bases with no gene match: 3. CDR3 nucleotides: TGTGCCAGCAGTACCGGGACTAGCGACACCGGGGAGCTGTTTCTT. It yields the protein CASSTGTSDTGELFL.